These T cell receptor beta chains were read from a single sample in a study of shared clonotypes between healthy human individuals. Assay: immunoSEQ multiplex PCR; the TCRdb copy retains only in-frame clones and omits some. Among about 2.2 million clones listed, approximately 92% were seen once. The sample comprised naive CD8+ T cells from PBMCs. The receptor source for this set is a young man in good health. Some clones in this sample may be carry-over from other donors' samples. The CDR3 runs from the conserved cysteine through the conserved F or W. D genes are given only for firm matches. Expanded clones get a size class; other rows say once, few or many, or leave the size out.

D gene	clone size	V gene	J gene	CDR3 DNA	CDR3 protein
TRBD1	-	TRBV2	TRBJ2-7	TGTGCCAGCAGTCGAAGCCGGGACAGCGTTTCCTACGAGCAGTACTTC	CASSRSRDSVSYEQYF
-	-	TRBV10-3	TRBJ1-4	TGTGCCATCAGTTTGCGGCCCCCAGGGGCTAGTGATGAAAAACTGTTTTTT	CAISLRPPGASDEKLFF
TRBD2	-	TRBV6-6	TRBJ2-7	TGTGCCAGCAGTTACTCCGGCGGGAGGGCCCTCTTGGAGCAGTACTTC	CASSYSGGRALLEQYF
TRBD1	-	TRBV7-9	TRBJ1-2	TGTGCCAGCAGCCCGGGGACAGGGGGGGATGGCTACACCTTC	CASSPGTGGDGYTF
-	-	TRBV18	TRBJ2-1	TGTGCCAGCTCGCCGGGGGCCCCAAACAATGAGCAGTTCTTC	CASSPGAPNNEQFF
-	-	TRBV19	TRBJ1-2	TGTGCCAGTAGTTTCACCCAAGGAGGCTACACCTTC	CASSFTQGGYTF
TRBD1	-	TRBV18	TRBJ2-7	TGTGCCAGCTCACGGACAGGGGACCGACTCTCCTACGAGCAGTACTTC	CASSRTGDRLSYEQYF
-	-	TRBV5-6	TRBJ2-1	TGTGCCAGCAGCTCGATCAATGAGCAGTTCTTC	CASSSINEQFF
-	-	TRBV9	TRBJ1-1	TGTGCCAGCAGCGTAGACCCGGTTACTGAAGCTTTCTTT	CASSVDPVTEAFF
TRBD2	-	TRBV4-2	TRBJ2-3	TGTGCCAGCAGCTCCGGGCTAGCGGGGTTTGGGGCGCAGTATTTT	CASSSGLAGFGAQYF
TRBD2	-	TRBV13	TRBJ2-1	TGTGCCAGCAGCTTGGAGGAGGAGGGAGGGTCCTACAATGAGCAGTTCTTC	CASSLEEEGGSYNEQFF
TRBD2	-	TRBV11-3	TRBJ2-2	TGTGCCAGCAGCTCGAGCGGGAGCGAGGTCGGGGAGCTGTTTTTT	CASSSSGSEVGELFF
-	-	TRBV6-5	TRBJ1-1	TGTGCCAGCAGTTACTCGCAGTTTTTAAGGGACACTGAAGCTTTCTTT	CASSYSQFLRDTEAFF
-	-	TRBV7-9	TRBJ2-7	TGTGCCAGCGGCCCGACAGGAATCTACGAGCAGTACTTC	CASGPTGIYEQYF
-	-	TRBV9	TRBJ1-2	TGTGCCAGCAGCGCGGACGGACCCGACAACTTC	CASSADGPDNF
TRBD2	-	TRBV15	TRBJ2-7	TGTGCCACCAGCAGAGAGGTCGGACTAGCCTCCAACGAGCAGTACTTC	CATSREVGLASNEQYF
-	-	TRBV28	TRBJ1-4	TGTGCCAGCACTACTACCGGGTATGAAAAACTGTTTTTT	CASTTTGYEKLFF
TRBD2	-	TRBV9	TRBJ2-2	TGTGCCAGCAGCGCGCGGACTAGCGGGACCGGGGAGCTGTTTTTT	CASSARTSGTGELFF
-	-	TRBV11-3	TRBJ1-1	TGTGCCAGCAGCTACACCCCGGGGACTGAAGCTTTCTTT	CASSYTPGTEAFF
-	-	TRBV6-6	TRBJ2-7	TGTGCCAGCAGCCCTCCCTCGATCTCCGAGCAGTACTTC	CASSPPSISEQYF
TRBD2	-	TRBV6-5	TRBJ2-1	TGTGCCAGCAGTTTCGCTGGGGGGGTATCCTACAATGAGCAGTTCTTC	CASSFAGGVSYNEQFF
-	-	TRBV11-2	TRBJ2-7	TGTGCCAGCAGCTTAGTCCCGGGACAAGGCCCCTACGAGCAGTACTTC	CASSLVPGQGPYEQYF
-	-	TRBV11-2	TRBJ2-5	TGTGCCAGCAGCTTAACGGCTAGCGCGTACCAAGAGACCCAGTACTTC	CASSLTASAYQETQYF
-	-	TRBV19	TRBJ1-3	TGTGCCAGTAGTCCTGACCTCGGATTCTCCGGAAACACCATATATTTT	CASSPDLGFSGNTIYF
-	few	TRBV9	TRBJ1-1	TGTGCCAGCAGCGTAGGACAGCCTACAGAAGCTTTCTTT	CASSVGQPTEAFF
TRBD1	-	TRBV27	TRBJ2-7	TGTGCCAGCAGTACAAACCGACAGGGGGTACACGAGCAGTACTTC	CASSTNRQGVHEQYF
TRBD2	-	TRBV28	TRBJ2-7	TGTGCCAGCAGTTTAGGTCTAGCGGGCGATTCGACCTACGAGCAGTACTTC	CASSLGLAGDSTYEQYF
-	-	TRBV7-9	TRBJ2-7	TGTGCCAGCAGCTTCGGCGTCTACGAGCAGTACTTC	CASSFGVYEQYF
TRBD1	-	TRBV19	TRBJ1-1	TGTGCCACCCGGGACAGGAGAACTACTGAAGCTTTCTTT	CATRDRRTTEAFF
TRBD1	-	TRBV7-9	TRBJ1-1	TGTGCCAGCAGCTTAGTAGCAGGGGGCGTCTCTGAAGCTTTCTTT	CASSLVAGGVSEAFF
-	-	TRBV7-9	TRBJ1-2	TGTGCCACCCCGGGACGACGCGACTATGGCTACACCTTC	CATPGRRDYGYTF